The rows below give T cell receptor beta chains drawn from one sample of a study of OX40 agonist ivuxolimab in advanced cancers. Method: immunoSEQ multiplex PCR; TCRdb's copy keeps in-frame clones and lacks some. The data hold about 28,000 clones, with around 85% observed a single time. The specimen comprised CD4+ or CD8+ T cells sorted from blood, sampled in a trial of the OX40 agonist ivuxolimab. The source is an adult with an advanced solid tumor such as melanoma, head and neck, liver or kidney cancer. Each CDR3 is given with its conserved first and last residue. Where a row states a size, it is once, few, many or the class of an expanded clone; other rows omit it.

J | V | size | CDR3
TRBJ2-7 | TRBV4-1 | once | CASSPSGSSYEQYF
TRBJ2-3 | TRBV11-2 | NA | CASSSPGQGSLGRWDTQYF
TRBJ1-5 | TRBV19 | once | CASMYGGNQPQHF
TRBJ2-1 | TRBV7-9 | NA | CASSLGSPTYNEQFF
TRBJ2-7 | TRBV7-7 | few | CASSSAGSYEQYF
TRBJ2-1 | TRBV27 | NA | CASSFIPGQGANEQFF
TRBJ2-3 | TRBV27 | NA | CASSSPRDTQYF
TRBJ2-2 | TRBV6-6 | once | CASSLRGPDTGELFF
TRBJ1-6 | TRBV19 | NA | CASSNREYSPLHF
TRBJ1-3 | TRBV28 | NA | CASSHPVAGNTIYF
TRBJ2-7 | TRBV7-6 | NA | CASSLAFSGNRGISYEQYF
TRBJ1-2 | TRBV9 | NA | CASSVGTGGGYTF
TRBJ2-3 | TRBV4-2 | few | CASSPGLAGGPDTQYF
TRBJ1-1 | TRBV6-5 | NA | CASRPGTVNTEAFF
TRBJ2-7 | TRBV7-1 | once | CASSPVVRGAYEQYF
TRBJ2-3 | TRBV4-3 | NA | CASSQDSGRGPDTQYF
TRBJ2-1 | TRBV11-2 | NA | CASSLEWLADYNEQFF
TRBJ1-5 | TRBV4-1 | once | CASSHPNQPQHF
NA | TRBV7-6 | NA | CASSLARGGSYEQYF
TRBJ2-1 | TRBV29-1 | NA | CSVAVSSYNEQFF
TRBJ2-1 | TRBV14 | NA | CASSRWQGAREQFF
TRBJ2-7 | TRBV27 | NA | CARQVRGGGRAYEQYF
TRBJ2-1 | TRBV5-5 | few | CASSTRLYNEQFF
TRBJ2-4 | TRBV5-1 | NA | CASTARDRDNIQYF
TRBJ1-1 | TRBV4-2 | NA | CASSQEAADTPPNTEAFF
TRBJ2-7 | TRBV6-5 | NA | CASSPRTSGTGEQYF
TRBJ1-1 | TRBV28 | NA | CASSPGQGLNTEAFF
TRBJ1-5 | TRBV6-5 | NA | CARSNREKDQPQHF
TRBJ2-1 | TRBV19 | NA | CASSPSGGSYNEQFF
TRBJ2-2 | TRBV7-9 | NA | CASSSWDFPGELFF
TRBJ2-1 | TRBV6-5 | NA | CASSPGLAGRNEQFF
TRBJ1-2 | TRBV14 | few | CASSPGSNYGYTF
TRBJ1-1 | TRBV19 | NA | CASSIGDTGYTEAFF
TRBJ2-5 | TRBV6-5 | NA | CASTTTSGRETQYF
TRBJ2-2 | TRBV7-9 | NA | CASSTFNTGELFF
TRBJ2-1 | TRBV27 | NA | CASHRVVTALDNEQFF
TRBJ2-5 | TRBV2 | NA | CASSVSGGAGETQYF
TRBJ2-4 | TRBV4-1 | NA | CASSAPQGAKNIQYF
TRBJ1-2 | TRBV6-4 | NA | CASRPGAGTGVDYGYTF
TRBJ2-5 | TRBV7-9 | few | CASSLADREETQYF
TRBJ2-1 | TRBV5-8 | NA | CASSLTVSSGHNEQFF
TRBJ2-1 | TRBV10-3 | once | CAISEPGGSYEQFF
TRBJ2-1 | TRBV14 | NA | CASSQDLWTGFNEQFF
TRBJ2-7 | TRBV4-3 | NA | CASSQDRGPGEQYF
TRBJ2-7 | TRBV5-6 | NA | CASSPGTSDLASYEQYF
TRBJ1-2 | TRBV14 | NA | CASSQVGGPSDGYTF
TRBJ1-3 | TRBV7-9 | once | CASSSRTGLRPAGNTIYF
TRBJ2-2 | TRBV5-1 | few | CASTNTGELFF